This TCR beta chain was recorded in a study of shared clonotypes between healthy human individuals. CDR3 size: 11 residues. In germline, CDR1 is MRHNA, CDR2 SNTAGT. V was clipped by 2 bases and J by 2 bases, with 1 base between them. Recent vaccinations or acute infections were absent in the healthy HIV-negative adult donors. Data came from immunoSEQ multiplex PCR; TCRdb stores just in-frame clones and leaves some out. This sample has about half a million clones, with roughly 80% found just once. Input material: PBMCs. The chain has TRBV6-4 and TRBJ2-7; D uncertain. The sequence came from a woman aged 40 to 55 in good health. Some clones in this sample may be carry-over from other donors' samples. For the CDR3, the DNA is TGTGCCAGCAGTGACACCTACGAGCAGTACTTC. Translation gives CASSDTYEQYF.